Ten or more counts support the clone carrying this T cell receptor beta chain. The data originate from a study of radiotherapy plus CTLA-4 blockade in lung cancer. Study background: With 25% to 40% of patients having disease control, objective responses were seen in less than 20%.

Germline CDR1 SGHRS, CDR2 YFSETQ. Trimming shortened V by 4 bases and J by 0 bases, and 13 bases separated the two germline ends. CDR3 size: 15 residues. Repertoires were generated with immunoSEQ multiplex PCR, while TCRdb's copy carries only in-frame clones and drops some. This sample carries 45,000 or so clones, around 76% of them seen once, and the ten largest clones take approximately 10%. The material was peripheral blood, obtained from a patient treated with radiotherapy plus ipilimumab. The TCR was taken from a human donor with non-small cell lung cancer who had stable disease on radiotherapy plus ipilimumab. V is TRBV5-1 and J is TRBJ1-2, with D unresolved. The CDR3 region has the DNA TGCGCCAGCAGCCCACATGAGAGAACTAACTATGGCTACACCTTC. Its translation is CASSPHERTNYGYTF.